These T cell receptor beta chains were read from a single sample in a study of blood T cell repertoires in COVID-19. Data came from immunoSEQ multiplex PCR; TCRdb stores just in-frame clones and leaves some out. Here the sample spans over 95,000 clones, around 89% being singletons. Sequencing used peripheral blood. Receptor source: a human donor with acute or convalescent COVID-19. The donor label of this sample is uncertain. CDR3s include the opening cysteine and the closing phenylalanine or tryptophan. D genes are given only for firm matches. The size entry is marked missing in some rows and otherwise reads once, few, many or a size class.

J: TRBJ1-6
size: NA
V: TRBV5-8
D: TRBD1
CDR3: CASSFRDRGPLYNSPLHF
DNA: TGTGCCAGCAGCTTCCGGGACAGGGGCCCGCTTTATAATTCACCCCTCCACTTT

J: TRBJ2-7
size: NA
V: TRBV25-1
D: TRBD2
CDR3: CASSSRRGTSGNYEQYF
DNA: TGTGCCAGCAGTTCCCGCAGAGGGACTAGCGGGAACTACGAGCAGTACTTC

J: TRBJ2-7
size: few
V: TRBV28
D: TRBD1
CDR3: CASSRGQGRNEQYF
DNA: TGTGCCAGCAGTCGAGGACAGGGAAGAAACGAGCAGTACTTC

J: TRBJ2-5
size: NA
V: TRBV18
D: NA
CDR3: CASSPNQETQYF
DNA: TGTGCCAGCTCCCCTAACCAAGAGACCCAGTACTTC

J: TRBJ2-5
size: once
V: TRBV6-5
D: TRBD1
CDR3: CASRQGPQETQYF
DNA: TGTGCCAGCCGACAGGGACCACAAGAGACCCAGTACTTC

J: TRBJ1-2
size: NA
V: TRBV7-9
D: NA
CDR3: CASSSDRQPNYGYTF
DNA: TGTGCCAGCAGCTCCGACAGGCAGCCTAACTATGGCTACACCTTC

J: TRBJ2-5
size: NA
V: TRBV6-5
D: NA
CDR3: CASSYYTGQETQYF
DNA: TGTGCCAGCAGTTACTATACAGGGCAAGAGACCCAGTACTTC

J: TRBJ2-1
size: NA
V: TRBV18
D: TRBD2
CDR3: CASSPMTSGGYNEQFF
DNA: TGTGCCAGCTCACCGATGACTAGCGGGGGCTACAATGAGCAGTTCTTC

J: TRBJ1-4
size: NA
V: TRBV7-9
D: TRBD1
CDR3: CASSPPGQGAMGEKLFF
DNA: TGTGCCAGCAGCCCTCCGGGACAGGGGGCGATGGGCGAAAAACTGTTTTTT

J: TRBJ1-2
size: NA
V: TRBV27
D: NA
CDR3: CASSSFRGIFGGYTF
DNA: TGTGCCAGCAGTTCGTTTAGGGGCATTTTCGGTGGCTACACCTTC

J: TRBJ1-3
size: once
V: TRBV19
D: NA
CDR3: CASNGLSGNTIYF
DNA: TGTGCCAGTAACGGACTCTCTGGAAACACCATATATTTT

J: TRBJ2-7
size: NA
V: TRBV5-1
D: TRBD1
CDR3: CASNSGTGAYEQYF
DNA: TGCGCCAGCAACTCCGGGACAGGGGCCTACGAGCAGTACTTC

J: TRBJ1-4
size: NA
V: TRBV5-1
D: NA
CDR3: CASSFSGVDEKLFF
DNA: TGCGCCAGCAGCTTTTCAGGCGTAGATGAAAAACTGTTTTTT

J: TRBJ1-5
size: NA
V: TRBV18
D: TRBD1
CDR3: CASSPTGNHQPQHF
DNA: TGTGCCAGCTCACCGACAGGGAACCATCAGCCCCAGCATTTT

J: TRBJ1-5
size: NA
V: TRBV12-5
D: NA
CDR3: CASATGYSNQPQHF
DNA: TGTGCTAGTGCCACAGGTTATAGCAATCAGCCCCAGCATTTT

J: TRBJ2-7
size: NA
V: TRBV19
D: TRBD1
CDR3: CASSQGQGNSYEQYF
DNA: TGTGCCAGTAGTCAGGGACAGGGTAACTCCTACGAGCAGTACTTC

J: TRBJ2-1
size: NA
V: TRBV9
D: TRBD1
CDR3: CASGQGGNEQFF
DNA: TGTGCCAGCGGACAGGGGGGTAATGAGCAGTTCTTC

J: TRBJ1-1
size: NA
V: TRBV12-5
D: NA
CDR3: CASGLDRDYEAFF
DNA: TGTGCTAGTGGTTTGGACCGGGACTATGAAGCTTTCTTT

J: TRBJ1-5
size: NA
V: TRBV18
D: TRBD1
CDR3: CASSGSQGDNQPQHF
DNA: TGTGCCAGCTCAGGATCTCAGGGGGATAATCAGCCCCAGCATTTT

J: TRBJ1-3
size: NA
V: TRBV19
D: TRBD1
CDR3: CASSLSKTGWNTIYF
DNA: TGTGCCAGTAGTCTTTCAAAGACAGGGTGGAACACCATATATTTT

J: TRBJ2-7
size: NA
V: TRBV5-4
D: NA
CDR3: CASSQGLLNYEQYF
DNA: TGTGCCAGCAGCCAAGGACTTCTCAACTACGAGCAGTACTTC

J: TRBJ2-1
size: once
V: TRBV3-1/TRBV3-2
D: TRBD2
CDR3: CASTGLAGSYNEQFF
DNA: TGTGCCAGCACGGGACTAGCGGGGTCCTACAATGAGCAGTTCTTC

J: TRBJ1-2
size: NA
V: TRBV28
D: NA
CDR3: CASSLGGAGISGNGYTF
DNA: TGTGCCAGCAGTTTAGGGGGGGCGGGCATCTCCGGGAATGGCTACACCTTC

J: TRBJ1-6
size: once
V: TRBV6-5
D: TRBD1
CDR3: CASRPGQSNSPLHF
DNA: TGTGCCAGCAGGCCGGGACAGAGTAATTCACCCCTCCACTTT

J: TRBJ2-5
size: NA
V: TRBV28
D: NA
CDR3: CASIGSQETQYF
DNA: TGTGCCAGCATCGGTAGCCAAGAGACCCAGTACTTC

J: TRBJ2-1
size: NA
V: TRBV7-3
D: NA
CDR3: CASSPSKRLINGQFF
DNA: TGTGCCAGCAGCCCTAGCAAGCGCCTTATCAATGGGCAGTTCTTC

J: TRBJ2-3
size: NA
V: TRBV7-8
D: NA
CDR3: CASSLPGTGTQYF
DNA: TGTGCCAGCAGCTTACCGGGAACGGGTACGCAGTATTTT

J: TRBJ1-5
size: NA
V: TRBV5-1
D: TRBD1
CDR3: CASSEGLTGSVQPQHF
DNA: TGCGCCAGCAGCGAGGGCTTGACAGGGTCTGTTCAGCCCCAGCATTTT

J: TRBJ1-2
size: once
V: TRBV5-4
D: NA
CDR3: CASSLIGREGYTF
DNA: TGTGCCAGCAGCTTAATAGGACGGGAAGGCTACACCTTC

J: TRBJ2-5
size: NA
V: TRBV19
D: NA
CDR3: CASSRQYQETQYF
DNA: TGTGCCAGTAGTCGACAGTACCAAGAGACCCAGTACTTC

J: TRBJ2-3
size: NA
V: TRBV28
D: TRBD1
CDR3: CASSSTGQGLNTQYF
DNA: TGTGCCAGCAGTTCTACGGGACAGGGGCTGAATACGCAGTATTTT

J: TRBJ2-7
size: NA
V: TRBV9
D: NA
CDR3: CASSVGQDSYEQYF
DNA: TGTGCCAGCAGCGTAGGACAGGACTCCTACGAGCAGTACTTC

J: TRBJ1-5
size: NA
V: TRBV5-6
D: NA
CDR3: CASSLVSSRVGNQPQHF
DNA: TGTGCCAGCAGCTTGGTGTCATCGCGGGTCGGCAATCAGCCCCAGCATTTT

J: TRBJ1-1
size: NA
V: TRBV5-6
D: NA
CDR3: CASSFMGARMNTEAFF
DNA: TGTGCCAGCAGCTTTATGGGGGCGCGAATGAACACTGAAGCTTTCTTT

J: TRBJ2-7
size: NA
V: TRBV7-8
D: TRBD2
CDR3: CASSPSWGQGLAIYEQYF
DNA: TGTGCCAGCAGCCCCTCGTGGGGCCAAGGACTAGCCATCTACGAGCAGTACTTC

J: TRBJ2-2
size: NA
V: TRBV24-1
D: TRBD1
CDR3: CATTWDRGWDTGELFF
DNA: TGTGCCACCACTTGGGACAGGGGGTGGGACACCGGGGAGCTGTTTTTT

J: TRBJ2-7
size: NA
V: TRBV5-1
D: TRBD1
CDR3: CASSETGGSYEQYF
DNA: TGCGCCAGCAGCGAGACAGGGGGATCCTACGAGCAGTACTTC

J: TRBJ2-5
size: NA
V: TRBV5-6
D: NA
CDR3: CASSQRDSEETQYF
DNA: TGTGCCAGCAGCCAACGAGACAGCGAAGAGACCCAGTACTTC

J: TRBJ2-1
size: NA
V: TRBV6-5
D: NA
CDR3: CASSYKPSYNEQFF
DNA: TGTGCCAGCAGTTACAAGCCTAGCTACAATGAGCAGTTCTTC

J: TRBJ1-1
size: NA
V: TRBV27
D: NA
CDR3: CASSFLWNTEAFF
DNA: TGTGCCAGCAGTTTTCTGTGGAACACTGAAGCTTTCTTT

J: TRBJ1-5
size: NA
V: TRBV11-2
D: NA
CDR3: CASSLALNQPQHF
DNA: TGTGCCAGCAGCTTAGCTTTAAATCAGCCCCAGCATTTT

J: TRBJ1-1
size: NA
V: TRBV5-4
D: NA
CDR3: CASSLAGRRGTEAFF
DNA: TGTGCCAGCAGCTTGGCCGGGCGCAGGGGCACTGAAGCTTTCTTT

J: TRBJ2-5
size: NA
V: TRBV7-9
D: TRBD2
CDR3: CASSFRTSGKETQYF
DNA: TGTGCCAGCAGCTTCCGGACTAGCGGGAAAGAGACCCAGTACTTC

J: TRBJ1-1
size: NA
V: TRBV6-5
D: TRBD1
CDR3: CASSYTTGEDTEAFF
DNA: TGTGCCAGCAGTTACACGACAGGGGAGGACACTGAAGCTTTCTTT

J: TRBJ1-2
size: NA
V: TRBV10-3
D: TRBD1
CDR3: CAISDRDRVTLNYGYTF
DNA: TGTGCCATCAGTGACCGGGACAGGGTAACCCTTAACTATGGCTACACCTTC

J: TRBJ2-7
size: once
V: TRBV3-1/TRBV3-2
D: NA
CDR3: CASQFQGGSEQYF
DNA: TGTGCCAGCCAGTTTCAGGGAGGATCCGAGCAGTACTTC

J: TRBJ1-3
size: NA
V: TRBV12-5
D: NA
CDR3: CASVLPDGISGNTIYF
DNA: TGTGCTAGTGTCCTCCCGGACGGGATCTCTGGAAACACCATATATTTT

J: TRBJ1-5
size: NA
V: TRBV28
D: TRBD1
CDR3: CASTTTGISQPQHF
DNA: TGTGCCAGCACCACGACAGGGATTAGTCAGCCCCAGCATTTT

J: TRBJ2-5
size: NA
V: TRBV9
D: TRBD1
CDR3: CASSVQPGQGGETQYF
DNA: TGTGCCAGCAGCGTTCAGCCGGGACAGGGCGGCGAGACCCAGTACTTC

J: TRBJ1-4
size: NA
V: TRBV27
D: TRBD1
CDR3: CASSPGGGRTNEKLFF
DNA: TGTGCCAGCAGTCCAGGGGGCGGGCGAACTAATGAAAAACTGTTTTTT